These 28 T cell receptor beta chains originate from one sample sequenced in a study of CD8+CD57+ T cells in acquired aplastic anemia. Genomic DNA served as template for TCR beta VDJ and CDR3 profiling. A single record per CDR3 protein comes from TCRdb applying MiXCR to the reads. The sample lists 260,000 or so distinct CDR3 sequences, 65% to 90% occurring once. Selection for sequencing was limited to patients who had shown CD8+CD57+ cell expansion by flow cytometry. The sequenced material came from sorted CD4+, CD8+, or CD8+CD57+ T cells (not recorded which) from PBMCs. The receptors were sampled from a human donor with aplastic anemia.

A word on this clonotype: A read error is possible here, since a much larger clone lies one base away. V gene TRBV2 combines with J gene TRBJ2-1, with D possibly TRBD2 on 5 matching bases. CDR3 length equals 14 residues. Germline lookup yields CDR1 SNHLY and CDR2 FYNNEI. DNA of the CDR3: TGTGCCAGCAGTGATGGGGAGTTCCTTAGTGAGCAGTCCTTC. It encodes CASSDGEFLSEQSF. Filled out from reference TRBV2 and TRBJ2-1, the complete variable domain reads EPEVTQTPSHQVTQMGQEVILRCVPISNHLYFYWYRQILGQKVEFLVSFYNNEISEKSEIFDDQFSVERPDGSNFTLKIRSTKLEDSAMYFCASSDGEFLSEQSFGPGTRLTVL.

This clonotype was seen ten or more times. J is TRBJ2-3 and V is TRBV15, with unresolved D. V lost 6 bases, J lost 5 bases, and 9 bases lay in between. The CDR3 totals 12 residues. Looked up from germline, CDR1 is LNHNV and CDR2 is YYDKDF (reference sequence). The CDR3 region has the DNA TGTGCCACCAGTCGTGCCGAAGATACGCAGTATTTT. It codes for CATSRAEDTQYF.

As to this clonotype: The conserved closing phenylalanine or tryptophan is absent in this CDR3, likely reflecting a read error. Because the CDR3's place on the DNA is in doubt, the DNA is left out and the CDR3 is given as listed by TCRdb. The chain's CDR3 is CASSGRGEDQPQL. This chain links TRBV9 with TRBJ2-7; TRBD1 is taken as the D call from the table, unchecked against the DNA. Germline V gives CDR1 SGDLS, CDR2 YYNGEE. Inclusive of both ends, the CDR3 amounts to 13 amino acids.

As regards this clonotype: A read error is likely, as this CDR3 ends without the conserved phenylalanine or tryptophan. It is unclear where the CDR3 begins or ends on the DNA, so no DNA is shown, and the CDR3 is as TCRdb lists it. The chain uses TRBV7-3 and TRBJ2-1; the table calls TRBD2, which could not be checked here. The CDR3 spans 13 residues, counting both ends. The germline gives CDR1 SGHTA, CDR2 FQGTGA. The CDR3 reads CASSVGTARDQPQ.

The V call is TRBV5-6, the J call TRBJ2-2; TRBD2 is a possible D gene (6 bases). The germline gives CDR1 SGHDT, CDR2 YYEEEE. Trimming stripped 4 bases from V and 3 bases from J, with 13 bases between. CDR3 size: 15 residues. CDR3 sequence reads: CASSVWEADTGELFF. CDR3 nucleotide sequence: TGTGCCAGCAGCGTCTGGGAGGCCGACACCGGGGAGCTGTTTTTT.

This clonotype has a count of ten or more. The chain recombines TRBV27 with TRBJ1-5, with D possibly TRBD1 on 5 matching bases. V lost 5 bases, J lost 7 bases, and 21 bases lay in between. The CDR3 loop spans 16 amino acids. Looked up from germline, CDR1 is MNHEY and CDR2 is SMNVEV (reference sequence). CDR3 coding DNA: TGTGCCAGCAGTCCCCTTAGAAACGGGGCAGGCCAGCCCCAGCATTTT. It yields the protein CASSPLRNGAGQPQHF.

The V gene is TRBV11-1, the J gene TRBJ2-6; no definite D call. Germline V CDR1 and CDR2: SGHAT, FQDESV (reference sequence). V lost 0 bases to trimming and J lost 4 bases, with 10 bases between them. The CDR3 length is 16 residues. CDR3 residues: CASSLALSDGANVLTF. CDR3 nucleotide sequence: TGTGCCAGCAGCTTAGCTCTGAGCGACGGGGCCAACGTCCTGACTTTC.

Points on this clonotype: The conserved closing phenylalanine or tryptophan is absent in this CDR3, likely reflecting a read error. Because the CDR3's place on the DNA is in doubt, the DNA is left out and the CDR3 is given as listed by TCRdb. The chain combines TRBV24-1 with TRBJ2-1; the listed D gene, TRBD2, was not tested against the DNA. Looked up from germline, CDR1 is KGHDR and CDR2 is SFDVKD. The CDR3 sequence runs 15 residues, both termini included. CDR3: CASSPRSEQYFGPVT.

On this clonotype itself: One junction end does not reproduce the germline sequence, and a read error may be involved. This CDR3 is CTTSDVRAGNQPQHF. In DNA form, the CDR3 reads TGTACCACCAGTGATGTAAGGGCAGGGAATCAGCCCCAGCATTTT. The chain uses TRBV24-1 and TRBJ1-5; D may be TRBD1 (5 bases). Germline CDR1 and CDR2: KGHDR and SFDVKD. This CDR3 region has 15 residues.

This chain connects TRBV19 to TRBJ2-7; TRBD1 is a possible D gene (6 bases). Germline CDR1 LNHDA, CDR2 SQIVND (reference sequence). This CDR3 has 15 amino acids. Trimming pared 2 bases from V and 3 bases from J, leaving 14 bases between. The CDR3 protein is CASSIIRGPYYEQYF. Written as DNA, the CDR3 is TGTGCCAGTAGTATAATCAGGGGACCCTACTACGAGCAGTACTTC.

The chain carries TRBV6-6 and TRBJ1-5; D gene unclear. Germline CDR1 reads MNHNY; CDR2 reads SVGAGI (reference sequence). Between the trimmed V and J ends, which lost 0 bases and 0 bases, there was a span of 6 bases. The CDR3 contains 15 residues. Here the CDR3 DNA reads TGTGCCAGCAGTTACTCATGGGATAGCAATCAGCCCCAGCATTTT. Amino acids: CASSYSWDSNQPQHF.

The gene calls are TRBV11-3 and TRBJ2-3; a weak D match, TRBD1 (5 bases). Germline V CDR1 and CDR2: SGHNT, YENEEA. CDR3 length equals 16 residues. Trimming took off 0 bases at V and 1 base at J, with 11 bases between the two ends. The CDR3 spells CASSLELTDCTDTQYF. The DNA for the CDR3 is TGTGCCAGCAGCTTAGAACTGACAGACTGCACAGATACGCAGTATTTT.

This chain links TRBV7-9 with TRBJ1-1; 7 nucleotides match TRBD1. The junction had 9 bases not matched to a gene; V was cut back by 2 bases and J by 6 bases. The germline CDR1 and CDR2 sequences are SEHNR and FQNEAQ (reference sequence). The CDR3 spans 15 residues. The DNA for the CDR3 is TGTGCCAGCAGCTTAAACCTGACAGGGACAGCTGAAGCTTTCTTT. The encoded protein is CASSLNLTGTAEAFF.

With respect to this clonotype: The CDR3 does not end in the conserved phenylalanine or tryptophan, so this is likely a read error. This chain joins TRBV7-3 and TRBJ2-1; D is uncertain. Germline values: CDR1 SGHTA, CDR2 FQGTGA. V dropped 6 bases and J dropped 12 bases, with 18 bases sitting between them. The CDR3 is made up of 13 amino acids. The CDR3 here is CASSVGLMSGQFV. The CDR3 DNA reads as TGTGCCAGCAGTGTGGGTTTGATGAGTGGGCAGTTCGTC.

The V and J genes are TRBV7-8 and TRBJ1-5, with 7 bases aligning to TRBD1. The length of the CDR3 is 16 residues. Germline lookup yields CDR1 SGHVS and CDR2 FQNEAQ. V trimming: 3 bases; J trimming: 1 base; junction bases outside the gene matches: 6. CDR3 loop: CASSFSSRGSNQPQHF. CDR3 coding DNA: TGTGCCAGCAGCTTCTCGTCCAGGGGGAGCAATCAGCCCCAGCATTTT.

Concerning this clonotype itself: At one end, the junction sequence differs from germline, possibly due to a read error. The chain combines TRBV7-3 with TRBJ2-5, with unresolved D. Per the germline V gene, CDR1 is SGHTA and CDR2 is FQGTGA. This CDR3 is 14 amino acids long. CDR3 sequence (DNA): TGTGCCACCAGCAGAGCGAAGGAGCAAGAGTACAAGTACTTC. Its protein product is CATSRAKEQEYKYF.

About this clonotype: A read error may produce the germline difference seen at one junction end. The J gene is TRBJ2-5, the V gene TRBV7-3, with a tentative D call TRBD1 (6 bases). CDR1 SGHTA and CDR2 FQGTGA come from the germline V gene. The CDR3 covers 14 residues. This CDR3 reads CATSRGAGHETQYF. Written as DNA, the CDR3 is TGTGCCACCAGCAGGGGCGCCGGCCACGAGACCCAGTACTTC.

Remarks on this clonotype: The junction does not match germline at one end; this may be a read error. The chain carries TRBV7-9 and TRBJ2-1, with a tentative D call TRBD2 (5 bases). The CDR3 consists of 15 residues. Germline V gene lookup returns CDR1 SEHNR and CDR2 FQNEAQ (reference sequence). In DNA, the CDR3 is TGTGCCAGTAGCTTTCCAAGCGGAGCCTGCAATGAGCAGTTCTTC. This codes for CASSFPSGACNEQFF.

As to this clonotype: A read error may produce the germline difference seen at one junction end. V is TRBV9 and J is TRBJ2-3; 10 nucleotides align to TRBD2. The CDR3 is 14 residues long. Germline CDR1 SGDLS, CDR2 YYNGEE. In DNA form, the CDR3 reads TGTGCCAGCAGCTTAGCGGGAGGTGCCGCTACGAAGTATTTT. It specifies CASSLAGGAATKYF.

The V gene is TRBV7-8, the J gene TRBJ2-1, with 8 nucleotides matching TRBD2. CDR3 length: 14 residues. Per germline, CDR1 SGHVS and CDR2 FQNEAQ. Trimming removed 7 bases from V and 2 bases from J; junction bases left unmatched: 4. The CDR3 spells CASTIAGPYNEQFF. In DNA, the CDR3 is TGTGCCAGCACCATAGCGGGGCCCTACAATGAGCAGTTCTTC.

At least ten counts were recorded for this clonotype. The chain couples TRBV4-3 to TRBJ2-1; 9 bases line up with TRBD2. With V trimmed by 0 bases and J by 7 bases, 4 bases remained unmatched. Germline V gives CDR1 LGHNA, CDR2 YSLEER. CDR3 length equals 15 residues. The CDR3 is CASSQDSGSWNEQFF. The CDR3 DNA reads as TGCGCCAGCAGCCAAGATAGCGGGAGTTGGAATGAGCAGTTCTTC.

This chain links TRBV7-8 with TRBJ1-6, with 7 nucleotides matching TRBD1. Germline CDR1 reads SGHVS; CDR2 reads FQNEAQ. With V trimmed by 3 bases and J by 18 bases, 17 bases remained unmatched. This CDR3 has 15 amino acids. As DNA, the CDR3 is TGTGCCAGCAGCTTTCTTCCAGACGGGACAGCACTTTCCCACTTT. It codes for CASSFLPDGTALSHF. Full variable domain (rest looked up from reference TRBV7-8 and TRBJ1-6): GAGVSQSPRYKVAKRGQDVALRCDPISGHVSLFWYQQALGQGPEFLTYFQNEAQLDKSGLPSDRFFAERPEGSVSTLKIQRTQQEDSAVYLCASSFLPDGTALSHFGNGTRLTVT.

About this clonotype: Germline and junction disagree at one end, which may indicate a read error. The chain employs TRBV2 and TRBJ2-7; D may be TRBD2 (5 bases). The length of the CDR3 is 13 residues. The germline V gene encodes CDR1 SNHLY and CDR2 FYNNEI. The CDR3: CASGPLGTHTQYF. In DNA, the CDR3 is TGCGCCAGCGGCCCCCTTGGAACCCATACGCAGTACTTT.

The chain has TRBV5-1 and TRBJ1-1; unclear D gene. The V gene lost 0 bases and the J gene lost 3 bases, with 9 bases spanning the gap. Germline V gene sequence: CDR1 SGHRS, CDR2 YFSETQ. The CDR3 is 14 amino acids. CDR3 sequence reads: CASSLGRSDTEAFF. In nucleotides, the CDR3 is TGCGCCAGCAGCTTGGGAAGGAGCGACACTGAAGCTTTCTTT.

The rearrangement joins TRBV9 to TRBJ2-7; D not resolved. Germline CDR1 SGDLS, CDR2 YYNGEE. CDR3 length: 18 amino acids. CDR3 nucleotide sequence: TGTGCCAGCAGCTTTGCGGCAGGTGGCGATGCGCAGTCATACGGGCAGTACGTC. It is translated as CASSFAAGGDAQSYGQYV.

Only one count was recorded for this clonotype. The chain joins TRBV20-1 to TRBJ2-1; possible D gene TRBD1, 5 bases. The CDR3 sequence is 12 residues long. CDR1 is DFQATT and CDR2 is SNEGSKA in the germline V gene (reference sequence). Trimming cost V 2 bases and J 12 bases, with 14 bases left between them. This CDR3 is CSARRGAAWQFF. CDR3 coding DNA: TGCAGTGCTAGAAGGGGCGCCGCTTGGCAGTTCTTC.

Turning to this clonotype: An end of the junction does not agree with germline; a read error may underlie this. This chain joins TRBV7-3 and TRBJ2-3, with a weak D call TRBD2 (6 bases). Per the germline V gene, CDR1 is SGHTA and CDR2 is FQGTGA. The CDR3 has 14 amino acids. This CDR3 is CASSSAGTWEEKQF. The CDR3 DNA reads TGTGCCAGCAGCTCTGCGGGGACTTGGGAAGAGAAGCAGTTT.

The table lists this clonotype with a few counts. DNA of the CDR3: TGTGCCAGCAGCTTGGGGCACGGGACAAAAGAGACCCAGTACTTC. Encoded protein: CASSLGHGTKETQYF. The J gene is TRBJ2-5, the V gene TRBV5-5; the D gene is possibly TRBD1 (6 bases). Trimming shortened V by 0 bases and J by 3 bases, and 12 bases separated the two germline ends. CDR3 length equals 15 residues. Germline loops: CDR1 SGHKS, CDR2 YYEKEE (reference sequence).